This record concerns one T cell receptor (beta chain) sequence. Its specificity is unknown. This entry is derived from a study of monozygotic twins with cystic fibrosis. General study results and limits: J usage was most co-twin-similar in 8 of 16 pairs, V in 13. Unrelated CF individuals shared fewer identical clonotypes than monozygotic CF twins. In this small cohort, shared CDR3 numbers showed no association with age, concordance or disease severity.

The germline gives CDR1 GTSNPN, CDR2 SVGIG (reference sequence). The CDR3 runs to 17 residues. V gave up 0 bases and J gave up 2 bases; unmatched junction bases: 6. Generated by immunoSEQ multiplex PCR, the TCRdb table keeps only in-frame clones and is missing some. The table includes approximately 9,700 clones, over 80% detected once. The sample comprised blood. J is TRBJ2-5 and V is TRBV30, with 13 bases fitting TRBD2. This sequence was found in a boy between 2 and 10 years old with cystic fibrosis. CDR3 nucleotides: TGTGCCTGGAGTGTACCCCCGACTAGCGGGGGGCAAGAGACCCAGTACTTC. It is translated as CAWSVPPTSGGQETQYF.